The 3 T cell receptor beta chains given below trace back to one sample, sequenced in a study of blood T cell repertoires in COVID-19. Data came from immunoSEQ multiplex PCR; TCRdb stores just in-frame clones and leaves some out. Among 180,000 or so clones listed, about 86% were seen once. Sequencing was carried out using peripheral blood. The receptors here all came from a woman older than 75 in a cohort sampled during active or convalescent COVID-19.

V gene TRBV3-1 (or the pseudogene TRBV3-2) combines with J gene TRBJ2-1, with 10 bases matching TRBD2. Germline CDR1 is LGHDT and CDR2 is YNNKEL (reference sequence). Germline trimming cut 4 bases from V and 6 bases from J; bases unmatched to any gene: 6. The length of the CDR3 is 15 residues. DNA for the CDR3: TGTGCCAGCAGCCGAACACTAGCGGGGTCCAATGAGCAGTTCTTC. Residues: CASSRTLAGSNEQFF.

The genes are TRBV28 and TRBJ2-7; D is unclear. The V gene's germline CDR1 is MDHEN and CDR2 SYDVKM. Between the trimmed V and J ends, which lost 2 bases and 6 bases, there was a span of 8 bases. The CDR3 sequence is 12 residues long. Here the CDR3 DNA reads TGTGCCAGCAGTTTAAAGCCCCTCGAGCAGTACTTC. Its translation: CASSLKPLEQYF.

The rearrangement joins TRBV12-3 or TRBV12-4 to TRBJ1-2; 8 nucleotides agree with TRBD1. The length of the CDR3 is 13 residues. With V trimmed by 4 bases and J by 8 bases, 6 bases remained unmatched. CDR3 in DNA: TGTGCCAGCAGTTACAGGGGGACGAACGGCTACACCTTC. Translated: CASSYRGTNGYTF.